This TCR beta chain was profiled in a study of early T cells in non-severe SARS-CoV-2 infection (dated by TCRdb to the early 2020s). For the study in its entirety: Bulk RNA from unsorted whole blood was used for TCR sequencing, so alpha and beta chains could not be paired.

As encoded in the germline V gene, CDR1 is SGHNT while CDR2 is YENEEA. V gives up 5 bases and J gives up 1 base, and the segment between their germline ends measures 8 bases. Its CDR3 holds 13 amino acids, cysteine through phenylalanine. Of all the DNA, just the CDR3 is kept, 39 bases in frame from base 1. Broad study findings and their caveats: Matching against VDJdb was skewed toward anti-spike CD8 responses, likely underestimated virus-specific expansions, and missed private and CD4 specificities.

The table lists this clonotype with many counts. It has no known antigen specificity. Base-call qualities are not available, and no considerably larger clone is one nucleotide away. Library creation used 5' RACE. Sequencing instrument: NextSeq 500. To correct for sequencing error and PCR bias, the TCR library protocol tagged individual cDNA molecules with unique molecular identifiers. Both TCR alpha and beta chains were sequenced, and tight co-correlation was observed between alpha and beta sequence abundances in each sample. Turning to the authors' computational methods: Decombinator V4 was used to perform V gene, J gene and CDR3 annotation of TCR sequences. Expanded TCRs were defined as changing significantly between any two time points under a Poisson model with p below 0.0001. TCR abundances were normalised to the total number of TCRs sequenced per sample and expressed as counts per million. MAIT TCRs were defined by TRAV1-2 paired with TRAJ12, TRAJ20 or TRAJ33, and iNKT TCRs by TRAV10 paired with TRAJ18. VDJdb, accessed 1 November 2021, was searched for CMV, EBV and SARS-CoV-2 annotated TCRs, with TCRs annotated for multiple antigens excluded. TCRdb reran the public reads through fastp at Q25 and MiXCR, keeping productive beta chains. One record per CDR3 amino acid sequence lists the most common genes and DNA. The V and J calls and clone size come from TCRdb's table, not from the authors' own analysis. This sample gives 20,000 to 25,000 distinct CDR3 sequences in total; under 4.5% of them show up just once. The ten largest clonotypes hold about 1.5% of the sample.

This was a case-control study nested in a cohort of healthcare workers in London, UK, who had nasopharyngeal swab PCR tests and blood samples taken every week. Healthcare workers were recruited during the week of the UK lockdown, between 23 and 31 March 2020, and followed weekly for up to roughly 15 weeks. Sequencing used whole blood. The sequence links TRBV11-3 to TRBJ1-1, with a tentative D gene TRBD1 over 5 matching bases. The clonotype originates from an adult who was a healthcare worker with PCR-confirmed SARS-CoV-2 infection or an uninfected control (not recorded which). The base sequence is TGTGCCAGCAGCCGAGGACAGAACACTGAAGCTTTCTTT. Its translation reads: CASSRGQNTEAFF.